This T cell receptor beta chain came from a study of blood T cell repertoires in COVID-19. Looking at the study overall: Samples taken during acute and convalescent COVID-19 were collected in the United States, Italy and Spain. The cDNA or gDNA used as material had been derived from T cells, B-cell-depleted T cells, or PBMCs.

Authors' processing steps: Reference gene primer amplification gave estimated nucleated cell counts. Here immunoSEQ multiplex PCR was the method, and the copy in TCRdb shows in-frame clones only, minus some. V, J and clone size derive from that table, while D and trimming were established from the DNA sequence. The repertoire has 250,000 to 300,000 clones, around nine tenths of them found once; the top ten carry around 4.4%. CDR1 SEHNR and CDR2 FQNEAQ come from the germline V gene (reference sequence). This CDR3 region has 14 residues. Trimming removed 4 bases at V and 6 bases at J, with 12 bases between.

This TCR came from a man aged 40-49 years with acute or convalescent COVID-19. Source material: peripheral blood. V and J are TRBV7-9 and TRBJ2-2, with D possibly TRBD1 on 6 matching bases. This CDR3 reads CASSSYRVPGELFF. CDR3 DNA: TGTGCCAGCAGCTCATACAGGGTTCCCGGGGAGCTGTTTTTT.